Listed below are T cell receptor beta chains from one sample, sequenced in a study of blood T cell repertoires in COVID-19. Produced via immunoSEQ multiplex PCR; TCRdb's table is partial and in-frame only. Here the sample spans roughly 36,000 clones, 75% to 85% being singletons. Input material: peripheral blood. The receptors stem from a man aged 55 to 69 with active COVID-19. The CDR3 runs from the conserved cysteine through the conserved F or W.

v_gene | CDR3aa
TRBV7-2 | CASSYGPRGLSNIQYF
TRBV28 | CASSFGRGEKLFF
TRBV28 | CASSFPGRGMNTEAFF
TRBV5-1 | CASSPGTSGSGETQYF
TRBV24-1 | CATSLVGYDTQYF
TRBV14 | CASSQEKKIAGGQETQYF
TRBV28 | CASRSGRSSYEQYF
TRBV27 | CASRTLQDRANSPLHF
TRBV10-2 | CASSPPGRNEQFF
TRBV29-1 | CSVEDAGGGYTF
TRBV7-6 | CASSLEAMTGGEGWGYTF
TRBV15 | CATSRDAGNQPQHF
TRBV3-1/TRBV3-2 | CASSQRGFASGRGEQYF
TRBV5-6 | CASSQGLGGTGELFF
TRBV27 | CASSPRGSLSGNTIYF
TRBV2 | CASRAGLADLTDTQYF